What follows is one T cell receptor beta chain and its context. Antigen unknown. Compared with germline, one end of the junction differs, possibly owing to a read error. This entry comes from a study of regulatory T cells in long-lasting Graves disease. At the level of the study: Patients newly diagnosed with Graves' had been on antithyroid drugs for under 3 months. Study conclusions and caveats: Persistent Graves' cases showed lower TCR diversity than newly diagnosed cases.

Time point of the sample: newly diagnosed GD, antithyroid drugs for less than 3 months. Preparation of the TCR library used RNA extracted from PBMCs. CDR3 regions were amplified by Arm-PCR using iRepertoire HTBI primers to build TCR beta libraries. TCRdb analysed the multiplex PCR reads with MiXCR anew, one entry per CDR3 protein. The profile shows approximately 400,000 distinct CDR3 sequences, under 15% of them singletons. The data also belong to a second study, concerning T cells in Graves' hyperthyroidism and ophthalmopathy. From that paper: Uncontrolled infection, other autoimmune disease, pregnancy or lactation barred patients from enrollment. Blood shared most expanded thyroid clonotypes above 0.001.

Specimen: peripheral blood mononuclear cells (PBMCs), collected at new diagnosis, from a patient treated with antithyroid drugs. The TCR originated in a woman aged 25-40 years with Graves disease.

CDR3 loop: CASSLDSVQANYGYTF. CDR3 nucleotide sequence: TGTGCCAGCAGCTTGGACTCGGTACAGGCTAACTATGGCTACACCTTC. The genes are TRBV5-1 and TRBJ1-2; D is possibly TRBD1 (5 bases). Looked up from germline, CDR1 is SGHRS and CDR2 is YFSETQ. This CDR3 comprises 16 residues. Drawing the rest from reference TRBV5-1 and TRBJ1-2, the complete variable domain is KAGVTQTPRYLIKTRGQQVTLSCSPISGHRSVSWYQQTPGQGLQFLFEYFSETQRNKGNFPGRFSGRQFSNSRSEMNVSTLELGDSALYLCASSLDSVQANYGYTFGSGTRLTVV.